This TCR beta chain comes out of a study of blood T cells in healthy people across ages. Study outcomes and limitations: Per million T cells, the diversity of TCR beta decreased roughly linearly as age advanced. Reliance upon unsorted PBMCs precluded definitive naive versus antigen-experienced comparison.

Combining a sample-barcoded 5' primer with a J-beta primer mix, a second PCR ran for about 7 to 11 cycles. All samples gave at least 2.5 million CDR3-containing paired-end reads. Each CDR3 protein gets one entry after TCRdb re-called the 5' RACE reads with MiXCR. The sample lists 1.5 million to 2 million distinct CDR3 sequences, 49% occurring once. As for this clonotype: Its antigen remains unknown.

The CDR3 spans 13 residues. The V gene end was trimmed by 10 bases and the J gene end by 7 bases; junction bases not matched to a gene: 7. The receptor was derived from a woman aged 40 to 49 in good health. The J gene is TRBJ2-1, the V gene TRBV12-3 or TRBV12-4; 10 bases line up with TRBD2. The sample was blood. CDR3 in DNA: TGTGCCACCCGAGCGGGGGGGAAGAATGAGCAGTTCTTC. This translates into CATRAGGKNEQFF.